This TCR beta chain is drawn from a study of tumor-infiltrating lymphocytes in primary liver carcinoma. In the study overall: Stage T1-T3 N0M0 tumors spanned roughly 4.2 to 11 cm.

General study findings and limits: Representation across all five tumor regions was limited to only about 7-25% of top clones. Overlap between tumor regions exceeded overlap of tumor with adjacent tissue or blood.

For each extraction, RNA and DNA were obtained together from about 20-30 mg of unsorted bulk tissue. Primary liver carcinoma in the patients was surgically resected. The CDR3 has 14 residues. V gave up 0 bases and J gave up 1 base, with 4 bases separating them. Germline CDR1 reads ENHRY; CDR2 reads SYGVKD. Priming with a constant-region primer yielded TCR beta cDNA from roughly 490 ng total RNA. Nested multiplex PCR, run for three rounds with slightly modified ARM-PCR, yielded TCR beta libraries. TRBV1-TRBV30 forward primers and a C-beta reverse primer were used in the first two PCR rounds, which each ran for approximately 9 cycles. MiXCR, applied by TCRdb to the multiplex PCR reads, yields one record per CDR3 protein. The sample yields about 21,000 distinct CDR3 sequences, roughly 85% seen once. Within the sample, this clonotype is large. What it recognizes is unknown.

This clonotype originated in a woman aged 25 to 39 with primary liver carcinoma and hepatitis B virus infection. This chain uses TRBV10-3 with TRBJ1-3; D remains ambiguous. Sequenced: liver tumor tissue from sampling region 1. Subset given: tumor region T1, superior pole. The CDR3 coding sequence is TGTGCCATCAGTGAGTCAGTTTCTGGAAACACCATATATTTT. It yields the protein CAISESVSGNTIYF.